The T cell receptor (beta chain) described here comes from a study of T cell repertoires in cytomegalovirus infection. Deletions cut 3 bases from V and 4 bases from J, with 6 bases between. Germline V gene lookup returns CDR1 MGHDK and CDR2 SYGVNS. The length of the CDR3 is 12 residues. TCRdb re-derived calls from the reads in MiXCR, one entry per CDR3 protein. The table includes about 830,000 distinct CDR3 sequences, 30% to 35% detected once. This clonotype was found a few times. Its antigen is not known. This chain connects TRBV25-1 to TRBJ1-2; no firm D call. The input for sequencing was cultured CD8+ T cells from PBMCs, taken from culture after CMV antigen stimulation. The source of this sequence is a human donor in good health (CMV status not recorded). Some clones in this sample may be carry-over from other donors' samples. The CDR3 DNA follows: TGTGCCAGCAGTGATTTAGTCTATGGCTACACCTTC. Translating gives CASSDLVYGYTF.